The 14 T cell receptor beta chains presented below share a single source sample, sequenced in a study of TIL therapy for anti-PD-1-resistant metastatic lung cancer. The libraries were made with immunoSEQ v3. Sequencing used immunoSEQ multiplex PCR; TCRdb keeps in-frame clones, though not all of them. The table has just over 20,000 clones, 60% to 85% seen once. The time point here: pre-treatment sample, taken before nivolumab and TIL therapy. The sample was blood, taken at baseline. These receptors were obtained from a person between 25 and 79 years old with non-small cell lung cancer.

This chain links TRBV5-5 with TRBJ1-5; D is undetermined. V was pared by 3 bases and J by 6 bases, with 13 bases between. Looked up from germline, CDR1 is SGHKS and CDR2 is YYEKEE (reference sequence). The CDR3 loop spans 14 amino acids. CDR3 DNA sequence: TGTGCCAGCAGCTCCGGGCCGGGTGGTCAGCCCCAGCATTTT. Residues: CASSSGPGGQPQHF.

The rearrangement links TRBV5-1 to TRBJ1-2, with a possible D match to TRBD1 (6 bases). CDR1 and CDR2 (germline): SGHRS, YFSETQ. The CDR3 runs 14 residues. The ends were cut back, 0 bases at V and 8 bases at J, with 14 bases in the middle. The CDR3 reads CASSLGSGAWGYTF. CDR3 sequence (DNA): TGCGCCAGCAGCTTGGGCTCGGGGGCATGGGGCTACACCTTC.

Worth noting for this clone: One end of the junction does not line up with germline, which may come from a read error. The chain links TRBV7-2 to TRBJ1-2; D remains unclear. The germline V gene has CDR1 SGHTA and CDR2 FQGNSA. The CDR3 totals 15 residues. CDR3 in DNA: TGTGCCAGCAGCTTAGTATTGGATCCTATCTATCGCTACACCTTC. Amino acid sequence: CASSLVLDPIYRYTF.

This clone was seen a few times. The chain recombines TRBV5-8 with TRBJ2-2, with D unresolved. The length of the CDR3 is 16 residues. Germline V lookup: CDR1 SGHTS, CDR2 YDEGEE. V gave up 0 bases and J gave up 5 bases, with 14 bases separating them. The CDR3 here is CASSLAATGGTGELFF. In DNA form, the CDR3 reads TGTGCCAGCAGCTTGGCGGCCACGGGTGGAACCGGGGAGCTGTTTTTT.

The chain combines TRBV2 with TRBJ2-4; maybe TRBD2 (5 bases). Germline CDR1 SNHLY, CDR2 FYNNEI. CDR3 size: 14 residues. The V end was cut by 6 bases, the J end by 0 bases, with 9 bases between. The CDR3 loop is CASRGGLAKNIQYF. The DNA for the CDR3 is TGTGCCAGCAGGGGCGGACTAGCCAAAAACATTCAGTACTTC. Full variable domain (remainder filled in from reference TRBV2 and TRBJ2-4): EPEVTQTPSHQVTQMGQEVILRCVPISNHLYFYWYRQILGQKVEFLVSFYNNEISEKSEIFDDQFSVERPDGSNFTLKIRSTKLEDSAMYFCASRGGLAKNIQYFGAGTRLSVL.

Written as DNA, the CDR3 is TGTGCCAGCAGAAGGACAGGGGGGCGCGAGCAGTACTTC. Its translation is CASRRTGGREQYF. The V gene is TRBV6-5, the J gene TRBJ2-7; TRBD1 matches at 10 bases. The CDR3 runs to 13 residues. Looked up from germline, CDR1 is MNHEY and CDR2 is SVGAGI. J lost 6 bases, V lost 6 bases, and 5 bases had no gene match.

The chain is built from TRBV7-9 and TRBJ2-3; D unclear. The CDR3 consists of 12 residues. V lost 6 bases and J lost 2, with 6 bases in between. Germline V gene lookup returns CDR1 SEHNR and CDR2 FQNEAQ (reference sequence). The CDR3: CASSPATDTQYF. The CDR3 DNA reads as TGTGCCAGCAGTCCTGCCACAGATACGCAGTATTTT.

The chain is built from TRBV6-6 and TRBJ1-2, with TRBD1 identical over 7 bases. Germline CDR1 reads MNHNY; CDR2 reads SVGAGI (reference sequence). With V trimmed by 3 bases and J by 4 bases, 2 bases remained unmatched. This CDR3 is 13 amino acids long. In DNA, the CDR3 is TGTGCCAGCAGTTATTCAGGGGGCTATGGCTACACCTTC. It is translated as CASSYSGGYGYTF.

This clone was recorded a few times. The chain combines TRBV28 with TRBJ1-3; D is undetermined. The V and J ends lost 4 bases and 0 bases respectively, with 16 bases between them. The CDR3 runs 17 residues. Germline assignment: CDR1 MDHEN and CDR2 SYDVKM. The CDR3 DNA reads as TGTGCCAGCAGTTCCCCGACAAGGGATAGCTCTGGAAACACCATATATTTT. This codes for CASSSPTRDSSGNTIYF.

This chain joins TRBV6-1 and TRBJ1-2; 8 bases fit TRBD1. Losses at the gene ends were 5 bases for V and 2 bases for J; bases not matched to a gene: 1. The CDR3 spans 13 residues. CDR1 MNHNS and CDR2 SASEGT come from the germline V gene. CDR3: CASSRQGNYGYTF. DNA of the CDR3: TGTGCCAGCAGTAGACAGGGGAACTATGGCTACACCTTC.

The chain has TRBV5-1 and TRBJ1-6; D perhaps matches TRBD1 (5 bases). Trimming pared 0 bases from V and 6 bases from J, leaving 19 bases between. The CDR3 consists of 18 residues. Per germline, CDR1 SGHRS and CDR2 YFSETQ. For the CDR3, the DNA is TGCGCCAGCAGCTTGGAGATGTCAGGGCTCCCCTCTAATTCACCCCTCCACTTT. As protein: CASSLEMSGLPSNSPLHF.

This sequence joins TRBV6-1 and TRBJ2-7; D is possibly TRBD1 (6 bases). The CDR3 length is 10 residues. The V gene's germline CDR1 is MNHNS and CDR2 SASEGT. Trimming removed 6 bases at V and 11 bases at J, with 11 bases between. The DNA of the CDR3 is TGTGCCAGCAGCAGGGGCAAAGAGTACTTC. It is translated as CASSRGKEYF.

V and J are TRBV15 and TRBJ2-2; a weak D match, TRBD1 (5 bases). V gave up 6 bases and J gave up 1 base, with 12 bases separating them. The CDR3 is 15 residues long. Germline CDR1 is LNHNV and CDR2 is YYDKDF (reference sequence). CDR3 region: CATRGGAGNTGELFF. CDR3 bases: TGTGCCACCAGAGGTGGGGCAGGGAACACCGGGGAGCTGTTTTTT.

The chain's CDR3 is CASSLARGEAFF. CDR3 nucleotides: TGTGCCAGCAGCTTGGCTAGGGGTGAAGCTTTCTTT. J is TRBJ1-1 and V is TRBV5-6; D might be TRBD1 (5 bases). Germline lookup yields CDR1 SGHDT and CDR2 YYEEEE. The V gene lost 0 bases and the J gene lost 7 bases, with 7 bases spanning the gap. The CDR3 consists of 12 residues.